The 6 T cell receptor beta chains below were found in one sample sequenced in a study of cytomegalovirus exposure and HLA in healthy donors. Primers for the PCR totalled 60 Vbeta and 13 Jbeta. The method was immunoSEQ multiplex PCR; TCRdb's version includes in-frame clones alone and lacks a portion of them. Found here are under 200,000 clones, around 77% of them singletons; the top ten hold approximately 1.4%. What was sequenced was PBMCs. The receptors stem from a woman aged 30 to 39 in good health and CMV-seronegative.

The J gene is TRBJ2-7, the V gene TRBV4-1; 7 nucleotides line up with TRBD1. Germline V CDR1 and CDR2: MGHRA, YSYEKL. The CDR3 is made up of 14 amino acids. The ends lost 3 bases at V and 5 bases at J; junction bases unmatched: 7. The CDR3 sequence is CASSHRTGLDEQYF. The CDR3 coding sequence is TGCGCCAGCAGCCACCGGACAGGACTCGACGAGCAGTACTTC.

The chain carries TRBV9 and TRBJ2-5; the D gene is possibly TRBD2 (5 bases). The germline CDR1 and CDR2 sequences are SGDLS and YYNGEE. Deletions cut 3 bases from V and 4 bases from J, with 13 bases between. This CDR3 has 14 amino acids. The CDR3 loop reads CASSGSSKVETQYF. Written as DNA, the CDR3 is TGTGCCAGCAGCGGGTCTAGCAAAGTAGAGACCCAGTACTTC.

This chain links TRBV5-6 with TRBJ1-2; D is uncertain. Germline V lookup: CDR1 SGHDT, CDR2 YYEEEE. V dropped 0 bases and J dropped 8 bases, with 11 bases sitting between them. The CDR3 sequence is 13 residues long. The CDR3 DNA reads TGTGCCAGCAGCTTGGACCGACGGGGAGGCTACACCTTC. Translation gives CASSLDRRGGYTF.

This rearrangement joins TRBV27 to TRBJ1-2; 10 bases match TRBD1. Germline CDR1 MNHEY, CDR2 SMNVEV (reference sequence). Germline trimming cut 1 base from V and 8 bases from J; bases unmatched to any gene: 4. There are 14 residues in the CDR3. CDR3 sequence (DNA): TGTGCCAGCAGTTTATTCGGACAGGGGGGCGGCTACACCTTC. Amino acids: CASSLFGQGGGYTF.

V usage is TRBV6-5 and J usage is TRBJ1-2; TRBD1 matches at 10 bases. V lost 4 bases and J lost 8; bases outside the gene matches: 10. This CDR3 has 15 residues. The germline V gene encodes CDR1 MNHEY and CDR2 SVGAGI. The CDR3 reads CASSSETGGSGGYTF. The CDR3 DNA is TGTGCCAGCAGTTCAGAGACAGGGGGCTCTGGCGGCTACACCTTC.

The rearrangement joins TRBV4-1 to TRBJ2-7; 10 positions agree with TRBD1. Germline values: CDR1 MGHRA, CDR2 YSYEKL. V gave up 3 bases and J gave up 1 base; unmatched junction bases: 3. There are 15 residues in the CDR3. CDR3 amino acids: CASSQGQGISYEQYF. The CDR3 coding sequence is TGCGCCAGCAGCCAGGGACAGGGGATATCCTACGAGCAGTACTTC.